Here is one T cell receptor (beta chain) with its context. Its target antigen remains unknown. Base qualities are not recorded, but no much larger clone differs from it by a single base. This sample is part of a study of control samples from healthy donors and cancer patients (dated by TCRdb to about 2020). V is pared back by 1 base and J by 11 bases, with 9 bases lying between the germline termini. Sequences SNHLY (CDR1) and FYNNEI (CDR2) are obtained from the germline V gene. The CDR3, cysteine through phenylalanine, is 13 amino acids long. The CDR3 DNA has 39 bases and is translated from base 1. The library was obtained by the immunoSEQ multiplex PCR assay. TCRdb retrieved this table from immuneACCESS and kept in-frame rearrangements only. Not all clones are present; in checked studies, unresolved V genes account for under half, and no reason is known for the remainder. The sample has about 140,000 clones on record, 80% to 95% of them singletons. The top ten constitute 3% to 3.5% of the sample.

This TCR derives from a man between 25 and 39 years old in good health. In this chain, TRBV2 is recombined with TRBJ1-6; the D gene identity is not certain. Material for sequencing was blood. The CDR3 corresponds to CASSEGFRPPLHF. The DNA reads TGTGCCAGCAGTGAAGGGTTCAGGCCACCCCTCCACTTT.